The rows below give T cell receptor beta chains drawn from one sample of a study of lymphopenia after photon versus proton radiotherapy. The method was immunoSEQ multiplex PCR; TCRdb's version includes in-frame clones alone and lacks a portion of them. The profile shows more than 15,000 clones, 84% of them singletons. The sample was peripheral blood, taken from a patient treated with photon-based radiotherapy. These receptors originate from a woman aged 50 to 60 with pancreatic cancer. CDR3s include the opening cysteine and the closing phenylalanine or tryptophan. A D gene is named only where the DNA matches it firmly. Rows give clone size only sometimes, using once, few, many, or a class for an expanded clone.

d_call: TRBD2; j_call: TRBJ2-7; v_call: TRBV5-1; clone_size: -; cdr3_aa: CASSWLAGGYEQYF; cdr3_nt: TGCGCCAGCAGCTGGCTAGCGGGGGGCTACGAGCAGTACTTC
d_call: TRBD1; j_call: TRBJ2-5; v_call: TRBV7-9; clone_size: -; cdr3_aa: CASSSDREETQYF; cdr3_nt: TGTGCCAGCAGCTCGGACAGGGAAGAGACCCAGTACTTC
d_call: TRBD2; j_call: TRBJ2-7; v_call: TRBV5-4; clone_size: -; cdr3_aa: CASSSQTSGINYEQYF; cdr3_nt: TGTGCCAGCAGCAGTCAGACTAGCGGGATTAACTACGAGCAGTACTTC
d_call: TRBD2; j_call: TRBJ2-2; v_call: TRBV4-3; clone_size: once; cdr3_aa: CASSQWEGLAGVNTGELFF; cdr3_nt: TGCGCCAGCAGCCAATGGGAGGGACTAGCGGGAGTGAACACCGGGGAGCTGTTTTTT
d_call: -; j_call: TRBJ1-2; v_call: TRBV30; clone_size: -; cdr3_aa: CAHPRQGGGYTF; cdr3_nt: TGTGCCCACCCCCGGCAGGGAGGGGGCTACACCTTC
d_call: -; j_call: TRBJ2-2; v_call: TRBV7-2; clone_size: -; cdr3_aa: CASSLEGGTGELFF; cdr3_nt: TGTGCCAGCAGCTTAGAGGGGGGCACCGGGGAGCTGTTTTTT
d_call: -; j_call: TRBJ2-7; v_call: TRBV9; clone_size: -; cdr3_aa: CASSPTTGKNEQYF; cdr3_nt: TGTGCCAGCAGCCCTACCACAGGGAAGAATGAGCAGTACTTC
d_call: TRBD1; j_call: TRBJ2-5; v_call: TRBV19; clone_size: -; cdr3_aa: CASSPMDRRETQYF; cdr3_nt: TGTGCCAGTAGCCCAATGGACAGGAGGGAGACCCAGTACTTC
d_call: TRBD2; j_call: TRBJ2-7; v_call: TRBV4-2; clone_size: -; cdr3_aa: CASSQVGRVSGSYEQYF; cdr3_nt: TGTGCCAGCAGCCAAGTAGGTCGAGTGAGCGGGAGTTACGAGCAGTACTTC
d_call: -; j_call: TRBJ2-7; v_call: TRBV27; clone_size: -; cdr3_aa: CASSLGGNPYEQYF; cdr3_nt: TGTGCCAGCAGTTTAGGAGGGAATCCCTACGAGCAGTACTTC
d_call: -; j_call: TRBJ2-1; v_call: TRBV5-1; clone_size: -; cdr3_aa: CASSPWTGGLAGGDNEQFF; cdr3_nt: TGCGCCAGCAGCCCCTGGACAGGGGGGTTAGCGGGAGGGGACAATGAGCAGTTCTTC
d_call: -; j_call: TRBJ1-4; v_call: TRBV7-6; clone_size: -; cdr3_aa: CASSLRTPNEKLFF; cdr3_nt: TGTGCCAGCAGCTTAAGGACGCCAAATGAAAAACTGTTTTTT
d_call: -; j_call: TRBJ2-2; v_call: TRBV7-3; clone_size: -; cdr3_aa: CASQGGPVGELFF; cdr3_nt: TGTGCCAGTCAGGGAGGCCCCGTTGGGGAGCTGTTTTTT
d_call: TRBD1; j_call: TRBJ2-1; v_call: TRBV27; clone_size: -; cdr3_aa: CASSSQFAALTGGERNEQFF; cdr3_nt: TGTGCCAGCAGCTCCCAGTTCGCCGCTCTTACAGGGGGCGAGAGAAATGAGCAGTTCTTC
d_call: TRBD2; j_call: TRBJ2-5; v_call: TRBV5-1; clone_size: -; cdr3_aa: CASSREAGTETQYF; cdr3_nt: TGCGCCAGCAGCCGGGAAGCGGGGACGGAGACCCAGTACTTC
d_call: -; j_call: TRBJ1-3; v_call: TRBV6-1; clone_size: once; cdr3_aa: CASSEAWGRWGSGNTIYF; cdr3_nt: TGTGCCAGCAGTGAAGCGTGGGGCAGGTGGGGGTCTGGAAACACCATATATTTT
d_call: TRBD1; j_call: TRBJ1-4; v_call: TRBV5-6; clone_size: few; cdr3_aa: CASSLLDRVNEKLFF; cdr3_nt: TGTGCCAGCAGCTTGTTGGACAGGGTTAATGAAAAACTGTTTTTT
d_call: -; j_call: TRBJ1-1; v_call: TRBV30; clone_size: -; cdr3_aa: CAWSPNMNTEAFF; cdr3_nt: TGTGCCTGGAGTCCAAATATGAACACTGAAGCTTTCTTT
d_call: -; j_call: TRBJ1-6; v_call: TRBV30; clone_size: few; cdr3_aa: CAWSDRVQSPLHF; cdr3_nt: TGTGCCTGGAGTGACCGGGTGCAGTCACCCCTCCACTTT
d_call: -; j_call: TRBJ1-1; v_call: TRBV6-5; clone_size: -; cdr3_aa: CASSPDPRNTEAFF; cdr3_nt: TGTGCCAGCAGCCCAGACCCGAGAAACACTGAAGCTTTCTTT
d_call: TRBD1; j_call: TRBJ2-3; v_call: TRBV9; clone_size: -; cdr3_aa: CASSARTGSEDTQYF; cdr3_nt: TGTGCCAGCAGCGCCCGGACAGGGTCGGAGGATACGCAGTATTTT
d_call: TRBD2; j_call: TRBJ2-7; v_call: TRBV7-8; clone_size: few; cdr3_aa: CASSPTGTSASYEQYF; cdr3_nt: TGTGCCAGCAGCCCTACCGGGACTAGCGCGTCCTACGAGCAGTACTTC
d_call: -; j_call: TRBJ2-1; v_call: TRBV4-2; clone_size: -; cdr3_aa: CASSYYGQQFF; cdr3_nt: TGTGCCAGCAGCTATTATGGACAGCAGTTCTTC
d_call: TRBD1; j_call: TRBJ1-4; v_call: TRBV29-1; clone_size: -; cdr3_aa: CSVARGTGFNEKLFF; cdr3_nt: TGCAGCGTTGCACGTGGGACAGGCTTCAATGAAAAACTGTTTTTT
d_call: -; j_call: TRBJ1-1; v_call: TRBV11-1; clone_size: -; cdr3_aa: CASSPVFTEAFF; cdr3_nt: TGTGCCAGCAGTCCTGTTTTCACTGAAGCTTTCTTT
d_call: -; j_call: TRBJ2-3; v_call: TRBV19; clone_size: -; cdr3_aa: CASRTQVGGSTADTQYF; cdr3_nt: TGTGCCAGTAGAACTCAGGTGGGGGGTTCCACCGCAGATACGCAGTATTTT
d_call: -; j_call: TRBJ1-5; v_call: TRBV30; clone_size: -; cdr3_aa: CAWSPVGPPQSNQPQHF; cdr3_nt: TGTGCCTGGAGCCCCGTCGGGCCCCCTCAGAGCAATCAGCCCCAGCATTTT
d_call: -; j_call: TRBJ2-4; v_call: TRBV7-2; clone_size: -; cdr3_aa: CASSQGPNIQYF; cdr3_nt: TGTGCCAGCAGCCAGGGACCTAACATTCAGTACTTC
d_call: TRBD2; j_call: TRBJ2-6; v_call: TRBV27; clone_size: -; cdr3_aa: CASSTTRLAGSSGANVLTF; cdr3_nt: TGTGCCAGCAGTACGACTCGACTAGCGGGGAGCTCTGGGGCCAACGTCCTGACTTTC
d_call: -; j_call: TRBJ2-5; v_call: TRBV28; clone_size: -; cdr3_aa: CASSQTGLQETQYF; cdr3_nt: TGTGCCAGCAGTCAAACAGGTCTCCAAGAGACCCAGTACTTC
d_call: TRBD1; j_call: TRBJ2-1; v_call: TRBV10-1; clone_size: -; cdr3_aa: CASRRTGGENEQFF; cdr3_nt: TGCGCCAGCCGGAGGACAGGGGGAGAGAATGAGCAGTTCTTC
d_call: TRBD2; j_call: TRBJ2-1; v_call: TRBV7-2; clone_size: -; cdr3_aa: CASSSGLHYNEQFF; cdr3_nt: TGTGCCAGCAGCTCGGGACTACATTACAATGAGCAGTTCTTC
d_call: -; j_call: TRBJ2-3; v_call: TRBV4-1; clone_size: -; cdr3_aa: CASSQEVGGAPDTQYF; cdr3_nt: TGCGCCAGCAGCCAAGAAGTCGGGGGTGCCCCAGATACGCAGTATTTT
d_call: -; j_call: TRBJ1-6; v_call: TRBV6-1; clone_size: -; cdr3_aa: CASSEFTGINSPLHF; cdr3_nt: TGTGCCAGCAGTGAATTTACAGGGATTAATTCACCCCTCCACTTT
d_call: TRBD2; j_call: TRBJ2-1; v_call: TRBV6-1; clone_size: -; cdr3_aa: CASKEGLAGGDEQFF; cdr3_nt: TGTGCCAGCAAAGAGGGACTAGCGGGAGGGGATGAGCAGTTCTTC
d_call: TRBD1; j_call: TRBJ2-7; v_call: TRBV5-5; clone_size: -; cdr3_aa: CASSLLGQGYEQYF; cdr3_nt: TGTGCCAGCAGCCTCCTTGGACAGGGCTACGAGCAGTACTTC
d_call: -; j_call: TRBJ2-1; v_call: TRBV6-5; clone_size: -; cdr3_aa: CASGAGPSSYNEQFF; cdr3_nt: TGTGCCTCTGGAGCGGGTCCCAGCTCCTACAATGAGCAGTTCTTC
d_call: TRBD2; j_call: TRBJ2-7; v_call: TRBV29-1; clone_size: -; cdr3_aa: CSVGGSGTSHEQYF; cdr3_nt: TGCAGCGTCGGGGGGAGCGGGACCTCCCACGAGCAGTACTTC
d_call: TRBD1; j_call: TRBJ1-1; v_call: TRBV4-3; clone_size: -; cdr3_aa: CASSQGGDRGLSEAFF; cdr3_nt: TGCGCCAGCAGCCAGGGCGGGGACAGGGGTTTATCAGAAGCTTTCTTT
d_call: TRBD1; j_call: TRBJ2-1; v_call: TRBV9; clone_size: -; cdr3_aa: CASSAPGTGRIREQFF; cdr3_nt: TGTGCCAGCAGCGCCCCCGGGACAGGGAGGATCCGTGAGCAGTTCTTC
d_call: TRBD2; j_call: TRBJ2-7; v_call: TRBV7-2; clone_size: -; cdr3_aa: CASSLGPMTSGSVIDEQYF; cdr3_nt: TGTGCCAGCAGCTTAGGCCCTATGACTAGCGGGAGCGTTATCGACGAGCAGTACTTC